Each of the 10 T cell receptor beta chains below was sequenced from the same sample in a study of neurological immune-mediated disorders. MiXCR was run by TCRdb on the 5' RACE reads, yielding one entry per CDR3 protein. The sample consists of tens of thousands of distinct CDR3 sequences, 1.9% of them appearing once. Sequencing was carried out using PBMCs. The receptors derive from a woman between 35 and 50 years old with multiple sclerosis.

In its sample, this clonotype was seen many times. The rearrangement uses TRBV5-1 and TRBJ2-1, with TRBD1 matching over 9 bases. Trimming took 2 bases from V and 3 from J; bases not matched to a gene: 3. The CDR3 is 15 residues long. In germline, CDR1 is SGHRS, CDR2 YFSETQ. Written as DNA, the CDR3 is TGCGCCAGCAGCTTAGGGACAGGGATCTACAATGAGCAGTTCTTC. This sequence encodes CASSLGTGIYNEQFF.

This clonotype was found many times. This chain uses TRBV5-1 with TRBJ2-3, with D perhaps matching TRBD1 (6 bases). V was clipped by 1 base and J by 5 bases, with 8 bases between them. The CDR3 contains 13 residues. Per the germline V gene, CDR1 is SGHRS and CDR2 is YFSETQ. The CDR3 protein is CASSLQGIDTQYF. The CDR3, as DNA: TGCGCCAGCAGCTTGCAGGGGATAGATACGCAGTATTTT.

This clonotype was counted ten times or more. In DNA, the CDR3 is TGTGCCAGCAGCTTAGGTGGCAGGGCCCGGTCTGGAAACACCATATATTTT. Its translation: CASSLGGRARSGNTIYF. The gene calls are TRBV11-2 and TRBJ1-3, with D maybe TRBD1 (5 bases). The CDR3 has 17 residues. V lost 1 base and J lost 1, with 14 bases in between. Germline CDR1 is SGHAT and CDR2 is FQNNGV.

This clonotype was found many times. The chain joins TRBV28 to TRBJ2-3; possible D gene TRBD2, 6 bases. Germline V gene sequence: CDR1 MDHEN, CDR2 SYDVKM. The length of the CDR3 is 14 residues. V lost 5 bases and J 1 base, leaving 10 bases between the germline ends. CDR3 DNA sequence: TGTGCCAGCAGTGGACCGGGAGGCACAGATACGCAGTATTTT. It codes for CASSGPGGTDTQYF.

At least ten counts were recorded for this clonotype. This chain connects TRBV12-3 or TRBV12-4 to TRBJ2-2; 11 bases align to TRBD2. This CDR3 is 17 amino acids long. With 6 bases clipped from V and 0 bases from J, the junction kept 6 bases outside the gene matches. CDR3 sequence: CASSRRLAGTNTGELFF. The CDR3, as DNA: TGTGCCAGCAGCCGCCGACTAGCGGGGACGAACACCGGGGAGCTGTTTTTT.

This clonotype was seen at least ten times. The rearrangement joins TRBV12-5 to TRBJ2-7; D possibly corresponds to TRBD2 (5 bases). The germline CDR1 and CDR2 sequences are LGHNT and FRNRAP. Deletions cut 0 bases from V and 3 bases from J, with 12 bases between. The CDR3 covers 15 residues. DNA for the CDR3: TGTGCTAGTGGTTTGGTAGGTCAGGCGGGCTACGAGCAGTACTTC. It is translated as CASGLVGQAGYEQYF. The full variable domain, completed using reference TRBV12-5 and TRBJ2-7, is DARVTQTPRHKVTEMGQEVTMRCQPILGHNTVFWYRQTMMQGLELLAYFRNRAPLDDSGMPKDRFSAEMPDATLATLKIQPSEPRDSAVYFCASGLVGQAGYEQYFGPGTRLTVT.

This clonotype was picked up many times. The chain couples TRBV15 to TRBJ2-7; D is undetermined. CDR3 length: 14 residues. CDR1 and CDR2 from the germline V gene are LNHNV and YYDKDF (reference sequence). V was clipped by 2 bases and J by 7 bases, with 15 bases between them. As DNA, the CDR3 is TGTGCCACCAGCAGATCCGGACCCTCGGAGGAGCAGTACTTC. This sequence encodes CATSRSGPSEEQYF.

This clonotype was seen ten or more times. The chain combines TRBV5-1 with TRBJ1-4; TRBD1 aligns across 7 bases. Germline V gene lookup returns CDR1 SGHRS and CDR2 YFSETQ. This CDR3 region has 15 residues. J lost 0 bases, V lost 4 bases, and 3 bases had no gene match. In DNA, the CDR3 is TGCGCCAGCAGCACGGACAGGCCAACTAATGAAAAACTGTTTTTT. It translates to CASSTDRPTNEKLFF.

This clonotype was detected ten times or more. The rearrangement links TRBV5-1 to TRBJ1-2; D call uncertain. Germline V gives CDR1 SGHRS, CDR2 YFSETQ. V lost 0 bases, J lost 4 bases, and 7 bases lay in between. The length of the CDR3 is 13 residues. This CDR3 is CASSLGPSYGYTF. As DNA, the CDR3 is TGCGCCAGCAGCTTGGGCCCGAGCTATGGCTACACCTTC.

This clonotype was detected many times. Here the CDR3 reads CASSQTTGTSTDTQYF. DNA for the CDR3: TGCGCCAGCAGCCAGACGACAGGGACTAGCACAGATACGCAGTATTTT. The rearrangement uses TRBV4-1 and TRBJ2-3, with D perhaps TRBD1 (7 bases). The germline V gene has CDR1 MGHRA and CDR2 YSYEKL. V lost 3 bases and J lost 0, with 13 bases in between. This CDR3 is built from 16 residues.